This T cell receptor beta chain was captured by sequencing in a study of shared clonotypes between healthy human individuals. The study's findings and limits: Larger estimated richness was generally seen in naive subsets than in memory subsets.

CDR3 length: 10 residues. Germline values: CDR1 DFQATT, CDR2 SNEGSKA (reference sequence). Trimming shortened V by 6 bases and J by 11 bases, and 13 bases separated the two germline ends. The data were produced by immunoSEQ multiplex PCR, yet TCRdb's version contains in-frame clones alone and is incomplete. The table includes approximately 500,000 clones, approximately 95% detected once. Regarding this clone: Its antigen is undetermined.

The healthy adult donors were HIV-negative and reported no recent acute infections or vaccinations. All participating donors were Caucasian adults from Nashville, Tennessee. This chain joins TRBV20-1 and TRBJ2-5, with D possibly TRBD2 on 6 matching bases. Input material: naive CD4+ T cells sorted from blood. Subset of the sample: CD45RA+ positively selected. This clonotype originated in a woman aged 25 to 39 in good health. CDR3 region: CSAKWEEQYF. Written as DNA, the CDR3 is TGCAGTGCCAAGTGGGAGGAACAGTACTTC.